This TCR beta chain was sequenced for a study of T cell changes during pregnancy in multiple sclerosis. Measured with immunoSEQ multiplex PCR; TCRdb has only the in-frame clones, and not every one. This sample has roughly 40,000 clones, with around 90% found just once. The sequences come from CD4+ T cells from peripheral blood mononuclear cells, collected in the third trimester of pregnancy. The receptor was isolated from a female donor with multiple sclerosis, enrolled in a pregnancy study.

CDR3 sequence reads: CASSLGPGSRGQETQYF. In nucleotides, the CDR3 is TGTGCCAGCAGCTTAGGCCCAGGGAGCAGGGGGCAAGAGACCCAGTACTTC. The chain carries TRBV7-3 and TRBJ2-5; 7 positions match TRBD1. There are 17 residues in the CDR3. CDR1 is SGHTA and CDR2 is FQGTGA in the germline V gene. Trimming cost V 2 bases and J 2 bases; bases outside gene matches: 11.